What follows are 26 T cell receptor beta chains derived from one specimen sequenced in a study of blood T cell repertoires in COVID-19. The protocol was immunoSEQ multiplex PCR, while the TCRdb copy is restricted to in-frame clones and leaves out a portion. Of 250,000 to 300,000 clones listed, over 80% are singletons. Sequenced input: peripheral blood. The receptor source for this set is a woman in her sixties or seventies with COVID-19, enrolled during active disease.

The chain is built from TRBV5-5 and TRBJ1-3; 7 bases map to TRBD1. Germline assignment: CDR1 SGHKS and CDR2 YYEKEE (reference sequence). The trim removed 6 bases at V and 3 bases at J, leaving 6 bases unmatched. CDR3 length: 14 residues. The CDR3 loop reads CASTVDRVGNTIYF. DNA for the CDR3: TGTGCCAGCACCGTTGACAGGGTTGGAAACACCATATATTTT. The whole variable domain, remainder taken from reference TRBV5-5 and TRBJ1-3, is DAGVTQSPTHLIKTRGQQVTLRCSPISGHKSVSWYQQVLGQGPQFIFQYYEKEERGRGNFPDRFSARQFPNYSSELNVNALLLGDSALYLCASTVDRVGNTIYFGEGSWLTVV.

The rearrangement joins TRBV18 to TRBJ1-2; possible D gene TRBD1, 5 bases. Germline V gives CDR1 KGHSH, CDR2 LQKENI. V lost 3 bases, J lost 6 bases, and 17 bases lay in between. CDR3 length equals 15 residues. The chain's CDR3 is CASSPPTRDSDGYTF. DNA of the CDR3: TGTGCCAGCTCACCTCCTACCCGGGACTCGGATGGCTACACCTTC.

The table lists this clone with a count of one. This chain links TRBV5-3 with TRBJ2-6, with unresolved D. TRBV5-3 has ORF status, its function being uncertain. The V and J ends lost 1 base and 0 bases respectively, with 11 bases between them. This CDR3 spans 17 amino acids. CDR3 nucleotides: TGTGCCAGAAGCTTGACCGATAGGAGCTCTGGGGCCAACGTCCTGACTTTC. Its protein is CARSLTDRSSGANVLTF.

The chain has TRBV28 and TRBJ1-4; 9 positions agree with TRBD1. CDR1 and CDR2 from the germline V gene are MDHEN and SYDVKM. The junction had 3 bases not matched to a gene; V was cut back by 2 bases and J by 2 bases. This CDR3 is built from 16 residues. The CDR3 protein is CASSLRGQGTNEKLFF. In DNA, the CDR3 is TGTGCCAGCAGTTTAAGAGGACAGGGGACTAATGAAAAACTGTTTTTT.

The V gene is TRBV29-1, the J gene TRBJ2-5, with 7 nucleotides matching TRBD2. V was pared by 4 bases and J by 4 bases, with 9 bases of the junction left unmatched. This CDR3 is 14 amino acids long. From germline, CDR1 is SQVTM and CDR2 ANQGSEA. CDR3 loop: CSVAGGEIGETQYF. The CDR3 DNA reads as TGCAGCGTTGCTGGGGGGGAGATTGGAGAGACCCAGTACTTC.

This clone has a handful of counts. V and J are TRBV6-5 and TRBJ1-2; D gene uncertain. Per the germline V gene, CDR1 is MNHEY and CDR2 is SVGAGI. With 6 bases removed from V and 8 bases from J, the gap between germline ends came to 19 bases. This CDR3 spans 14 amino acids. The CDR3 DNA follows: TGTGCCAGCAGCCGGACTTTTAGCTCTATCGGCTACACCTTC. This encodes CASSRTFSSIGYTF.

The chain joins TRBV27 to TRBJ1-2; 7 positions agree with TRBD1. From germline, CDR1 is MNHEY and CDR2 SMNVEV (reference sequence). The CDR3 covers 16 residues. J lost 5 bases, V lost 10 bases, and 19 bases had no gene match. CDR3 coding DNA: TGTGCCACCGCAATAGGGGTCGACAGGGCGCTTTATGGCTACACCTTC. Amino acid sequence: CATAIGVDRALYGYTF.

The rearrangement uses TRBV6-5 and TRBJ1-6; 10 bases line up with TRBD1. The CDR3 sequence is 16 residues long. V lost 1 base, J lost 7 bases, and 4 bases stayed unmatched. The germline gives CDR1 MNHEY, CDR2 SVGAGI. Here the CDR3 DNA reads TGTGCCAGCAGTTACTTGACAGGGGGCGGGAATTCACCCCTCCACTTT. Protein product: CASSYLTGGGNSPLHF.

The chain joins TRBV10-3 to TRBJ2-2; 8 nucleotides match TRBD2. This CDR3 is built from 15 residues. Germline V gene lookup returns CDR1 ENHRY and CDR2 SYGVKD. V shed 6 bases, J shed 4 bases, and the junction held 7 bases outside the gene matches. In DNA, the CDR3 is TGTGCCATCAGGACTACTAGCGGAGCCACCGGGGAGCTGTTTTTT. Translated: CAIRTTSGATGELFF.

J is TRBJ2-1 and V is TRBV6-2 or TRBV6-3; 12 bases line up with TRBD2. The CDR3 contains 17 residues. Germline V gives CDR1 MNHEY, CDR2 SVGEGT. With V trimmed by 0 bases and J by 4 bases, 4 bases remained unmatched. This CDR3 is CASSYSTSGSLYNEQFF. CDR3 nucleotides: TGTGCCAGCAGTTACTCGACTAGCGGGAGCCTTTACAATGAGCAGTTCTTC.

The chain employs TRBV3-1 (or the pseudogene TRBV3-2) and TRBJ2-1, with D possibly TRBD2 on 6 matching bases. CDR3 size: 15 residues. The germline V and J ends were trimmed by 3 bases and 2 bases, with 11 bases remaining between them. Germline V gives CDR1 LGHDT, CDR2 YNNKEL (reference sequence). DNA of the CDR3: TGTGCCAGCAGCCAGAACGGACTAACCTACAATGAGCAGTTCTTC. It specifies CASSQNGLTYNEQFF.

This clone was counted a single time. V is TRBV21-1 and J is TRBJ1-2; TRBD1 is the table's D call and was not checked against the DNA. TRBV21-1 is designated a pseudogene. This CDR3 has 13 residues. Here the CDR3 reads CASSKGRSYGYTF. The CDR3 nucleotides read TGTGCCAGCAGCAAGGGCCGATCTTATGGCTACACCTTC.

This clone was recorded once. The chain joins TRBV4-1 to TRBJ1-5; maybe TRBD1 (6 bases). Germline-derived CDR1 and CDR2 are MGHRA and YSYEKL. The CDR3 is made up of 14 amino acids. V was trimmed by 0 bases and J by 7 bases, leaving 10 bases between them. CDR3 sequence (DNA): TGCGCCAGCAGCCAAGAACAGGGAAGACAGCCCCAGCATTTT. It is translated as CASSQEQGRQPQHF.

The chain couples TRBV29-1 to TRBJ2-7, with 8 bases matching TRBD2. Per the germline V gene, CDR1 is SQVTM and CDR2 is ANQGSEA. Trimming took 6 bases from V and 4 from J; bases not matched to a gene: 11. This CDR3 is 14 amino acids long. The CDR3 region has the DNA TGCAGCGTCAACCGAGCGGGAGTCGGGTACGAGCAGTACTTC. Translated: CSVNRAGVGYEQYF.

The J gene is TRBJ2-5, the V gene TRBV6-5, with D unclear. V shed 6 bases and J shed 4 bases, with 18 bases lying between them. CDR3 length: 15 amino acids. CDR1 and CDR2 (germline): MNHEY, SVGAGI. CDR3 sequence reads: CASSSPLEYRETQYF. The CDR3, as DNA: TGTGCCAGCAGCTCTCCCCTAGAGTATCGAGAGACCCAGTACTTC.

The rearrangement joins TRBV29-1 to TRBJ2-5; 8 bases match TRBD1. Germline loops: CDR1 SQVTM, CDR2 ANQGSEA. Trimming cost V 8 bases and J 5 bases; bases outside gene matches: 10. The CDR3 consists of 13 residues. The CDR3 nucleotides are TGCAGCACGAGGCAGGGGGCGCAGGAGACCCAGTACTTC. Its translation is CSTRQGAQETQYF.

This clone was seen a handful of times. Other DNA sequences from this sample encode an identical CDR3 as well. V is TRBV18 and J is TRBJ1-5; tentatively, D is TRBD1 (5 bases). V gave up 2 bases and J gave up 4 bases, with 9 bases separating them. Germline CDR1 is KGHSH and CDR2 is LQKENI. The CDR3 is made up of 14 amino acids. The CDR3 loop reads CASSPGRGNQPQHF. For the CDR3, the DNA is TGTGCCAGCTCACCAGGGCGGGGGAATCAGCCCCAGCATTTT.

The genes are TRBV14 and TRBJ2-2; D gene ambiguous. The CDR3 consists of 14 residues. V was cut by 0 bases and J by 5 bases, with 7 bases left in between. Per the germline V gene, CDR1 is SGHDN and CDR2 is FVKESK. CDR3 loop: CASSQDFATGELFF. DNA for the CDR3: TGTGCCAGCAGCCAAGACTTTGCGACCGGGGAGCTGTTTTTT.

The chain links TRBV19 to TRBJ1-1; the match to TRBD1 covers 9 bases. This CDR3 region has 16 residues. The V segment lost 5 bases and the J segment 5 bases; nucleotides outside the gene matches: 12. Germline V gene sequence: CDR1 LNHDA, CDR2 SQIVND (reference sequence). CDR3 nucleotides: TGTGCCAGTAGTCCAGCCGGACAGGGGCCGGGTACTGAAGCTTTCTTT. Amino acid sequence: CASSPAGQGPGTEAFF.

This clone has just a few counts. The V call is TRBV28, the J call TRBJ1-5; 7 nucleotides agree with TRBD1. V lost 6 bases, J lost 7 bases, and 9 bases stayed unmatched. The CDR3 consists of 14 residues. Germline CDR1 is MDHEN and CDR2 is SYDVKM. CDR3 sequence reads: CASRPTGLGQPQHF. CDR3 nucleotides: TGTGCCAGCAGGCCGACAGGGCTCGGGCAGCCCCAGCATTTT. The complete variable domain, with remaining parts taken from reference TRBV28 and TRBJ1-5, reads DVKVTQSSRYLVKRTGEKVFLECVQDMDHENMFWYRQDPGLGLRLIYFSYDVKMKEKGDIPEGYSVSREKKERFSLILESASTNQTSMYLCASRPTGLGQPQHFGDGTRLSIL.

With respect to this clone: Within the sample, other DNA sequences also encode this same CDR3. This sequence joins TRBV27 and TRBJ1-2; TRBD1 matches 7 bases. This CDR3 spans 13 amino acids. V gave up 3 bases and J gave up 8 bases; unmatched junction bases: 6. Germline V lookup: CDR1 MNHEY, CDR2 SMNVEV (reference sequence). CDR3 coding DNA: TGTGCCAGCAGTTTTCGACAGGGAGGCGGCTACACCTTC. This gives the protein CASSFRQGGGYTF.

The chain employs TRBV5-4 and TRBJ1-1; TRBD1 aligns across 7 bases. V trimming: 0 bases; J trimming: 1 base; junction bases outside the gene matches: 3. Germline V gives CDR1 SGHNT, CDR2 YYREEE (reference sequence). The CDR3 is made up of 15 amino acids. CDR3 in amino acids: CASSLGGQTNTEAFF. The CDR3 bases are TGTGCCAGCAGCTTGGGGGGACAGACGAACACTGAAGCTTTCTTT.

This chain links TRBV6-5 with TRBJ2-1; 7 nucleotides agree with TRBD2. The CDR3 loop spans 15 amino acids. Germline CDR1 MNHEY, CDR2 SVGAGI. V shed 6 bases, J shed 0 bases, and the junction held 5 bases outside the gene matches. CDR3 sequence: CASRGLGASYNEQFF. The CDR3 DNA reads TGTGCCAGCAGAGGACTAGGGGCCTCCTACAATGAGCAGTTCTTC.

The chain has TRBV28 and TRBJ1-2, with TRBD1 matching over 10 bases. Germline V gene data show CDR1 as MDHEN and CDR2 as SYDVKM. The ends lost 5 bases at V and 6 bases at J; junction bases unmatched: 6. The CDR3 covers 14 residues. CDR3 in amino acids: CASSPTGTGDGYTF. For the CDR3, the DNA is TGTGCCAGCAGTCCAACCGGGACAGGGGATGGCTACACCTTC.

The rearrangement links TRBV30 to TRBJ2-1; weak D call: TRBD2 (6 bases). In germline, CDR1 is GTSNPN, CDR2 SVGIG (reference sequence). V was clipped by 7 bases and J by 0 bases, with 10 bases between them. The CDR3 runs to 13 residues. The CDR3 reads CASPGSSYNEQFF. The CDR3 coding sequence is TGTGCCTCCCCCGGGAGCTCCTACAATGAGCAGTTCTTC.

The chain links TRBV3-1 (or the pseudogene TRBV3-2) to TRBJ2-1, with D perhaps TRBD2 (6 bases). The CDR3 sequence is 15 residues long. Trimming pared 3 bases from V and 5 bases from J, leaving 14 bases between. Looked up from germline, CDR1 is LGHDT and CDR2 is YNNKEL (reference sequence). CDR3 DNA sequence: TGTGCCAGCAGCCACTCCTCTGGCGGGAACAATGAGCAGTTCTTC. The encoded protein is CASSHSSGGNNEQFF.